Listed here are 9 T cell receptor beta chains from one sample, sequenced in a study. Only in-frame clones appear in the TCRdb table, and some are missing; sequencing was by immunoSEQ multiplex PCR. This table has approximately 70,000 clones, over 85% appearing once. The specimen was PBMCs. Receptor source: a man in his forties or fifties with rheumatoid arthritis.

The V call is TRBV5-1, the J call TRBJ2-2; tentatively, D is TRBD1 (8 bases). The CDR3 consists of 15 residues. Per the germline V gene, CDR1 is SGHRS and CDR2 is YFSETQ. Between the trimmed V and J ends, which lost 3 bases and 5 bases, there was a span of 14 bases. The CDR3 DNA reads as TGCGCCAGCAGCTCCGGACAGGGAGGGACCGGGGAGCTGTTTTTT. Its translation: CASSSGQGGTGELFF.

This sequence joins TRBV7-8 and TRBJ2-3; no definite D call. Trimming took 0 bases from V and 4 from J, leaving 2 bases between them. Per germline, CDR1 SGHVS and CDR2 FQNEAQ. CDR3 length: 12 amino acids. The DNA for the CDR3 is TGTGCCAGCAGCTTAGCGGCAGATACGCAGTATTTT. It codes for CASSLAADTQYF. Based on the CDR3 plus reference TRBV7-8 and TRBJ2-3, the full variable domain is GAGVSQSPRYKVAKRGQDVALRCDPISGHVSLFWYQQALGQGPEFLTYFQNEAQLDKSGLPSDRFFAERPEGSVSTLKIQRTQQEDSAVYLCASSLAADTQYFGPGTRLTVL.

J is TRBJ2-5 and V is TRBV24-1; 8 nucleotides line up with TRBD1. The length of the CDR3 is 16 residues. Germline values: CDR1 KGHDR, CDR2 SFDVKD. The ends lost 2 bases at V and 5 bases at J; junction bases unmatched: 9. The CDR3 bases are TGTGCCACCAGTGATTCGGACAGGGCCCGGGTGGAGACCCAGTACTTC. Translation: CATSDSDRARVETQYF.

The chain carries TRBV5-5 and TRBJ2-7; D is uncertain. CDR1 SGHKS and CDR2 YYEKEE come from the germline V gene (reference sequence). The CDR3 totals 11 residues. Between the trimmed V and J ends, which lost 0 bases and 5 bases, there was a span of 3 bases. DNA of the CDR3: TGTGCCAGCAGCTTGGTGGACGAGCAGTACTTC. Amino acids: CASSLVDEQYF.

The CDR3 loop reads CASSEGKRPNSPLHF. DNA for the CDR3: TGTGCCAGCAGCGAAGGGAAGAGGCCTAATTCACCCCTCCACTTT. This chain connects TRBV7-2 to TRBJ1-6, with D hard to call. Germline loops: CDR1 SGHTA, CDR2 FQGNSA. The CDR3 totals 15 residues. V lost 5 bases and J 6 bases, leaving 14 bases between the germline ends.

V gene TRBV12-3 or TRBV12-4 combines with J gene TRBJ2-7; D ambiguous. V was clipped by 2 bases and J by 5 bases, with 7 bases between them. The CDR3 contains 12 residues. Here the CDR3 DNA reads TGTGCCAGCAGTTTAAAATTACACGAGCAGTACTTC. Residues: CASSLKLHEQYF.

This sequence joins TRBV12-3 or TRBV12-4 and TRBJ1-1; the D is unclear. This CDR3 is 11 amino acids long. Between the trimmed V and J ends, which lost 6 bases and 10 bases, there was a span of 12 bases. This chain's CDR3 is CASSLGSVAFF. CDR3 in DNA: TGTGCCAGCAGCCTGGGGTCGGTAGCTTTCTTT.

The chain uses TRBV6-5 and TRBJ1-2; TRBD1 agrees at 7 bases. This CDR3 contains 15 residues. The germline V gene has CDR1 MNHEY and CDR2 SVGAGI. J was trimmed by 0 bases and V by 10 bases; bases with no gene match: 11. The DNA of the CDR3 is TGTGCCACCAACTTAAGGGACAGACCTAACTATGGCTACACCTTC. As protein: CATNLRDRPNYGYTF.

This chain connects TRBV10-3 to TRBJ1-3; no reliable D call. Trimming took 4 bases from V and 3 from J, leaving 4 bases between them. The CDR3 has 12 amino acids. CDR1 and CDR2 from the germline V gene are ENHRY and SYGVKD. This chain's CDR3 is CAISVDGNTIYF. CDR3 nucleotides: TGTGCCATCAGTGTGGATGGAAACACCATATATTTT.